Listed below are T cell receptor beta chains from one sample, sequenced in a study of neurological immune-mediated disorders. Each CDR3 protein is one row after TCRdb ran MiXCR on the 5' RACE reads. Here the sample spans tens of thousands of distinct CDR3 sequences, roughly 3.6% being singletons. The sample consisted of PBMCs. The receptors stem from a man younger than 45 with multiple sclerosis. CDR3s include the opening cysteine and the closing phenylalanine or tryptophan. D genes are given only for firm matches. The listing skips clone size in some rows; elsewhere it reads once, few, many or a size class.

>TRBJ1-3|many|TRBV20-1|.|14
CSAGWGPGGNTIYF
TGCAGTGCTGGATGGGGCCCAGGGGGAAACACCATATATTTT
>TRBJ1-2|many|TRBV20-1|TRBD1|16
CSARDAKTGGKDGYTF
TGCAGTGCTAGAGATGCCAAGACAGGGGGCAAGGATGGCTACACCTTC
>TRBJ2-1|many|TRBV6-2/TRBV6-3|.|16
CASSYSSGRGYNEQFF
TGTGCCAGCAGTTACTCTTCGGGTAGGGGGTACAATGAGCAGTTCTTC
>TRBJ2-3|many|TRBV25-1|TRBD1|18
CASSEFPGQGISTDTQYF
TGTGCCAGCAGTGAATTTCCTGGACAGGGTATCAGCACAGATACGCAGTATTTT
>TRBJ1-2|.|TRBV12-3/TRBV12-4|.|18
CADSNQGDGDVRIHGYTF
TGTGCCGACAGCAACCAAGGGGACGGGGACGTGAGGATCCATGGCTACACCTTC
>TRBJ1-1|many|TRBV5-1|TRBD1|13
CASSDGDSTEAFF
TGCGCCAGCAGCGACGGGGACAGCACGGAAGCTTTCTTT
>TRBJ2-2|many|TRBV20-1|TRBD2|15
CSALAGGTNTGELFF
TGCAGTGCTCTAGCGGGGGGGACGAACACCGGGGAGCTGTTTTTT
>TRBJ1-3|many|TRBV7-2|.|13
CASTMSSGNTIYF
TGTGCCAGCACCATGAGCTCTGGAAACACCATATATTTT
>TRBJ1-6|many|TRBV4-1|.|16
CASSQVAGWYNSPLHF
TGCGCCAGCAGCCAAGTCGCGGGGTGGTATAATTCACCCCTCCACTTT
>TRBJ1-6|.|TRBV20-1|TRBD1|16
CSGKDRIRSYNSPLHF
TGCAGTGGCAAGGACAGGATCAGGTCATATAATTCACCCCTCCACTTT
>TRBJ2-7|many|TRBV10-3|.|15
CAISASTVSSYEQYF
TGTGCCATCAGTGCCTCGACGGTTAGCTCCTACGAGCAGTACTTC
>TRBJ2-5|many|TRBV5-1|.|13
CASSQDRGETQYF
TGCGCCAGCAGCCAGGACAGAGGGGAGACCCAGTACTTC
>TRBJ1-5|many|TRBV29-1|TRBD1|13
CSATPGQGTVQHF
TGCAGCGCCACACCGGGACAGGGTACAGTCCAGCATTTT
>TRBJ1-2|.|TRBV18|.|14
CASSPGGRNYGYTF
TGTGCCAGCTCACCCGGGGGGCGGAACTATGGCTACACCTTC
>TRBJ1-4|many|TRBV2|.|14
CASGPTGVVRKLFF
TGTGCCAGCGGGCCAACCGGGGTGGTTAGAAAACTGTTTTTT
>TRBJ2-5|many|TRBV14|TRBD2|15
CASSQWTSGKETQYF
TGTGCCAGCAGCCAATGGACTAGCGGTAAAGAGACCCAGTACTTC
>TRBJ2-3|many|TRBV20-1|.|18
CSATKMPRGGPPTDTQYF
TGCAGTGCTACTAAAATGCCGCGTGGCGGTCCTCCCACAGATACGCAGTATTTT
>TRBJ2-5|many|TRBV20-1|.|12
CSARSWPETQYF
TGCAGTGCTAGGTCCTGGCCAGAGACCCAGTACTTC
>TRBJ2-5|many|TRBV6-5|.|14
CASSYHRAGETQYF
TGTGCCAGCAGTTACCACAGGGCGGGGGAGACCCAGTACTTC
>TRBJ1-2|many|TRBV5-1|TRBD1|17
CASSSRPGQGKGYGYTF
TGCGCCAGCAGTTCGAGACCGGGACAGGGGAAAGGGTATGGCTACACCTTC
>TRBJ1-1|many|TRBV7-2|.|13
CASRVGPGTEAFF
TGTGCCAGCAGGGTCGGGCCAGGCACTGAAGCTTTCTTT
>TRBJ1-5|few|TRBV7-6|.|15
CASSSNVGSNQPQNF
TGTGCCAGCAGCTCAAACGTCGGGAGCAATCAGCCCCAGAATTTT
>TRBJ1-5|.|TRBV27|.|15
CATSLSSGFGQPQNF
TGTGCCACCAGTTTATCGTCGGGGTTTGGTCAGCCCCAGAATTTT
>TRBJ2-7|many|TRBV6-1|TRBD1|16
CASSAWADRVAYEQYF
TGTGCCAGCAGTGCATGGGCCGACAGGGTGGCCTACGAGCAGTACTTC
>TRBJ1-1|many|TRBV12-5|TRBD1|13
CASGRDRETEAFF
TGTGCTAGTGGCCGGGACAGGGAGACTGAAGCTTTCTTT
>TRBJ1-1|few|TRBV5-6|.|14
CASSLGRFNTEAFF
TGTGCCAGCAGCTTGGGGCGGTTTAACACTGAAGCTTTCTTT
>TRBJ2-1|many|TRBV7-2|TRBD2|14
CASSPGGGGDEQFF
TGTGCCAGCAGCCCCGGGGGGGGAGGGGATGAGCAGTTCTTC
>TRBJ2-7|many|TRBV29-1|.|10
CSVTRDEQYF
TGCAGCGTTACCAGGGACGAGCAGTACTTC
>TRBJ2-7|many|TRBV7-2|.|15
CASSSRAGHLYEQYF
TGTGCCAGCAGCTCTAGGGCTGGACATTTATACGAGCAGTACTTC
>TRBJ2-1|many|TRBV27|.|12
CASSLNQGNQFF
TGTGCCAGCAGTTTAAACCAGGGAAATCAGTTCTTC
>TRBJ2-5|many|TRBV27|.|16
CASSSSFARGRETQYF
TGTGCCAGCAGTAGTTCTTTTGCCCGGGGCCGAGAGACCCAGTACTTC
>TRBJ2-1|many|TRBV9|TRBD2|15
CASSVVGGAFNEQFF
TGTGCCAGCAGCGTAGTCGGGGGGGCTTTTAATGAGCAGTTCTTC
>TRBJ2-7|few|TRBV5-1|TRBD1|15
CASSQGTGIPYEQYF
TGCGCCAGCAGCCAAGGGACAGGGATTCCCTACGAGCAGTACTTC
>TRBJ2-1|many|TRBV5-1|.|17
CASSANPTGSSYNEQFF
TGCGCCAGCAGCGCGAACCCCACTGGGAGCTCCTACAATGAGCAGTTCTTC
>TRBJ2-5|many|TRBV20-1|TRBD2|16
CSANPLAGGPRETQYF
TGCAGTGCTAATCCCCTGGCGGGGGGGCCGAGAGAGACCCAGTACTTC
>TRBJ1-2|few|TRBV29-1|TRBD1|17
CSVLTQGAYNSGYGYTF
TGCAGCGTTCTAACCCAGGGGGCGTATAATAGTGGCTATGGCTACACCTTC
>TRBJ2-3|many|TRBV20-1|.|15
CSAPGFGDPTDTQYF
TGCAGTGCTCCAGGGTTTGGGGACCCCACAGATACGCAGTATTTT
>TRBJ1-6|many|TRBV12-3/TRBV12-4|TRBD1|13
CASGRQGGSPLHF
TGTGCCAGCGGGCGACAGGGGGGATCACCCCTCCACTTT
>TRBJ2-7|many|TRBV5-1|.|14
CASSFENPSHEQYF
TGCGCCAGCAGCTTTGAGAATCCGTCACACGAGCAGTACTTC
>TRBJ2-3|many|TRBV24-1|.|13
CATEGPRADTQYF
TGTGCCACCGAGGGCCCTCGGGCAGATACGCAGTATTTT
>TRBJ2-7|many|TRBV5-1|.|15
CASSSTGTDLYEQYF
TGCGCCAGCAGCTCCACCGGGACGGACCTCTACGAGCAGTACTTC
>TRBJ2-3|many|TRBV6-1|.|13
CASSEALLDTQYF
TGTGCCAGCAGTGAAGCGCTTCTGGATACGCAGTATTTT
>TRBJ1-5|many|TRBV4-1|TRBD1|15
CASSLGGQGGQPQHF
TGCGCCAGCAGCCTCGGAGGACAGGGAGGGCAGCCCCAGCATTTT
>TRBJ2-5|few|TRBV20-1|TRBD2|14
CSARSGGPQETQYF
TGCAGTGCTAGGAGCGGGGGGCCTCAAGAGACCCAGTACTTC
>TRBJ1-3|many|TRBV10-1|.|15
CASSPDSSSGNTIYF
TGCGCCAGCAGCCCCGACTCAAGCTCTGGAAACACCATATATTTT
>TRBJ1-2|.|TRBV27|.|15
CASSSQTLGSYGYTF
TGTGCCAGCAGTTCCCAGACACTCGGCTCCTATGGCTACACCTTC
>TRBJ1-2|many|TRBV12-3/TRBV12-4|.|13
CASSSAAVYGYTF
TGTGCCAGCAGTTCGGCGGCCGTTTATGGCTACACCTTC
>TRBJ1-6|many|TRBV6-1|.|14
CAARGWDLNSPLHF
TGTGCCGCAAGGGGTTGGGATTTAAATTCACCCCTCCACTTT
>TRBJ1-1|many|TRBV5-5|.|15
CASSLGPVKNTEAFF
TGTGCCAGCAGCTTGGGGCCAGTAAAAAACACTGAAGCTTTCTTT
>TRBJ2-7|many|TRBV20-1|.|15
CSARDPGPGDHEQYF
TGCAGTGCTAGAGATCCCGGACCGGGGGACCACGAGCAGTACTTC
>TRBJ2-1|many|TRBV7-2|TRBD2|14
CASSFTSGYNEQFF
TGTGCCAGCAGCTTTACTAGCGGCTACAATGAGCAGTTCTTC
>TRBJ2-3|many|TRBV5-1|.|17
CASSLGVGGTSTDTQYF
TGCGCCAGCAGCTTGGGTGTCGGCGGAACTAGCACAGATACGCAGTATTTT
>TRBJ1-3|few|TRBV19|.|14
CASTDSVSGNTIYF
TGTGCCAGCACCGACAGCGTCTCTGGAAACACCATATATTTT
>TRBJ2-2|many|TRBV5-1|.|14
CASSFAWGTGELFF
TGCGCCAGCAGCTTTGCTTGGGGCACCGGGGAGCTGTTTTTT
>TRBJ2-7|many|TRBV29-1|.|12
CSVRPNAYEQYF
TGCAGCGTTAGACCTAACGCCTACGAGCAGTACTTC
>TRBJ2-3|many|TRBV20-1|TRBD2|14
CSARLAGGPDTQYF
TGCAGTGCAAGACTAGCGGGGGGGCCAGATACGCAGTATTTT
>TRBJ2-3|.|TRBV4-3|.|16
CASSQDSIGSTDTQYF
TGCGCCAGCAGCCAAGATAGCATTGGAAGCACAGATACGCAGTATTTT
>TRBJ1-1|few|TRBV27|.|13
CASTPAEGTEAFF
TGTGCCAGCACCCCGGCGGAGGGAACTGAAGCTTTCTTT
>TRBJ1-1|many|TRBV20-1|.|17
CSASFGFLGIRGTEAFF
TGCAGTGCTAGTTTCGGCTTCTTAGGGATCAGGGGCACTGAAGCTTTCTTT
>TRBJ1-1|many|TRBV29-1|TRBD1|12
CSDGQANTEAFF
TGCAGCGATGGACAGGCGAACACTGAAGCTTTCTTT